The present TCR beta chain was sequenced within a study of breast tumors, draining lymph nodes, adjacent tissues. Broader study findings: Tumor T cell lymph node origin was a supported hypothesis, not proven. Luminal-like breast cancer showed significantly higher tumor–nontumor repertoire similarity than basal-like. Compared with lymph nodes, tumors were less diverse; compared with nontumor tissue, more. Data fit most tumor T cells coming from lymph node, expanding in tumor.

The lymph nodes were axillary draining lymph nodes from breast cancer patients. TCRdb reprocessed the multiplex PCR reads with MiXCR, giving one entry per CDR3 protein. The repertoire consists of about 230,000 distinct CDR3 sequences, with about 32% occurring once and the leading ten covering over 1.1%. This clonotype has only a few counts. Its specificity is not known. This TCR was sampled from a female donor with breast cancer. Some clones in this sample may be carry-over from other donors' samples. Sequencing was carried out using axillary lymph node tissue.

In nucleotides, the CDR3 is TGTGCTAGTGGCCGGGACATCGGAGCTTTCTTT. It encodes CASGRDIGAFF. V gene TRBV12-5 combines with J gene TRBJ1-1; TRBD1 is a possible D gene (6 bases). The ends were cut back, 6 bases at V and 10 bases at J, with 12 bases in the middle. CDR3 length equals 11 residues. Germline CDR1 reads LGHNT; CDR2 reads FRNRAP.